This T cell receptor beta chain was captured by sequencing in a study of fetal regulatory T cell absence and autoimmunity. Sequenced by immunoSEQ multiplex PCR; TCRdb stores in-frame clones only, minus some. The sample consists of around 100,000 clones, roughly 70% of them appearing once. The J segment lost 2 bases and the V segment lost 6 bases, leaving 3 bases of the junction unmatched. CDR1 is SNHLY, CDR2 FYNNEI, per germline. This CDR3 region has 16 residues. The genes are TRBV2 and TRBJ2-1; 14 nucleotides line up with TRBD2. This TCR was recovered from a male donor with IPEX syndrome. Sample: pancreas tissue. CDR3 nucleotide sequence: TGTGCCAGCAGGGGACTAGCGGGAGTTCCCTACAATGAGCAGTTCTTC. Translating gives CASRGLAGVPYNEQFF.